The 20 T cell receptor beta chains below were found in one sample sequenced in a study of PD-L1 blockade in urothelial cancer (dated by TCRdb to 2016 to 2017). The library was produced with the immunoSEQ multiplex PCR assay. Not all clones reach the TCRdb copy of this immuneACCESS table, which keeps in-frame sequences only. Checked studies attribute under half of the gap to unresolved V genes and leave the rest unexplained. The sample table records about 82,000 clones; 87% of these occur just once. The ten largest clones represent roughly 5.7% of the sample. This specimen consisted of PBMCs, obtained around atezolizumab (anti-PD-L1) treatment. The receptors shown here come from a woman between 65 and 79 years old with urothelial cancer.

This clone occurred once. This chain connects TRBV30 to TRBJ2-7, with D unresolved. With 2 bases removed from V and 7 bases from J, the gap between germline ends came to 18 bases. Germline V lookup: CDR1 GTSNPN, CDR2 SVGIG (reference sequence). The CDR3 runs to 14 residues. This CDR3 is CAWSYGFPPTEQYF. CDR3 nucleotide sequence: TGTGCCTGGAGTTACGGGTTCCCACCTACGGAGCAGTACTTC. The whole variable domain, remainder taken from reference TRBV30 and TRBJ2-7, is SQTIHQWPATLVQPVGSPLSLECTVEGTSNPNLYWYRQAAGRGLQLLFYSVGIGQISSEVPQNLSASRPQDRQFILSSKKLLLSDSGFYLCAWSYGFPPTEQYFGPGTRLTVT.

Regarding this clone: A read error may produce the germline difference seen at one junction end. The chain has TRBV4-3 and TRBJ2-5, with D possibly TRBD1 on 6 matching bases. Germline assignment: CDR1 LGHNA and CDR2 YSLEER. The CDR3 extends over 13 amino acids. CDR3 nucleotide sequence: TGCGCCAGCAGCCCGAACCTACAGGGAAGATACAACTTC. The encoded protein is CASSPNLQGRYNF.

The chain carries TRBV7-2 and TRBJ1-3; D gene uncertain. Trimming left V 1 base short and J 0 bases short, with 13 bases between. CDR1 is SGHTA, CDR2 FQGNSA, per germline. This CDR3 has 17 amino acids. DNA of the CDR3: TGTGCCAGCAGCTTAGGGGCAGGCCCACGCTCTGGAAACACCATATATTTT. Translated, it gives CASSLGAGPRSGNTIYF.

The chain couples TRBV30 to TRBJ2-2; 9 bases are shared with TRBD2. The J segment lost 3 bases and the V segment lost 5 bases, leaving 10 bases of the junction unmatched. The CDR3 has 16 amino acids. In germline, CDR1 is GTSNPN, CDR2 SVGIG (reference sequence). The CDR3 protein is CAWASIAGVHTGELFF. CDR3 DNA sequence: TGTGCCTGGGCCTCTATAGCGGGAGTGCACACCGGGGAGCTGTTTTTT.

This clone was counted a few times. The V call is TRBV29-1, the J call TRBJ2-5; TRBD2 aligns across 16 bases. V was pared by 5 bases and J by 4 bases, with 13 bases of the junction left unmatched. Germline loops: CDR1 SQVTM, CDR2 ANQGSEA. This CDR3 has 18 amino acids. The CDR3 DNA reads as TGCAGCGTTTTCCCGGGACTAGCGGGGGGGCCGGTACCAGAGACCCAGTACTTC. It codes for CSVFPGLAGGPVPETQYF.

CDR3 DNA: TGTGCCAGCAGCTTAACACGGGGGGCCGATACGCAGTATTTT. This gives the protein CASSLTRGADTQYF. This chain connects TRBV7-3 to TRBJ2-3; possibly TRBD2 for D (7 bases). From germline, CDR1 is SGHTA and CDR2 FQGTGA. The CDR3 loop spans 14 amino acids. V dropped 0 bases and J dropped 6 bases, with 10 bases sitting between them.

By frequency in the sample, this clone is medium-sized (0.01 to 0.1%). V and J are TRBV28 and TRBJ1-4; 7 bases map to TRBD1. The V gene's germline CDR1 is MDHEN and CDR2 SYDVKM. J gave up 3 bases and V 5 bases, and 6 bases lay outside the gene matches. The CDR3 has 15 residues. CDR3 bases: TGTGCCAGCAGTCCACCGACAGGGCCTAATGAAAAACTGTTTTTT. Its translation is CASSPPTGPNEKLFF. Drawing the rest from reference TRBV28 and TRBJ1-4, the complete variable domain is DVKVTQSSRYLVKRTGEKVFLECVQDMDHENMFWYRQDPGLGLRLIYFSYDVKMKEKGDIPEGYSVSREKKERFSLILESASTNQTSMYLCASSPPTGPNEKLFFGSGTQLSVL.

The CDR3 DNA reads TGTGCCAGCCTAGGGTACCTAGGGAGGTCGAACACCATATATTTT. Its protein is CASLGYLGRSNTIYF. The V call is TRBV28, the J call TRBJ1-3; D is unclear. The V end lost 8 bases, the J end lost 7 bases, and 21 bases lay between the germline ends. The germline gives CDR1 MDHEN, CDR2 SYDVKM. This CDR3 has 15 amino acids.

In its sample, this clone was seen a few times. The rearrangement joins TRBV29-1 to TRBJ2-5, with D perhaps matching TRBD1 (6 bases). CDR3 size: 13 residues. Looked up from germline, CDR1 is SQVTM and CDR2 is ANQGSEA. V lost 8 bases and J 3 bases, leaving 16 bases between the germline ends. CDR3 bases: TGCAGCACCAAACAGGGTGGGAAAGAGACCCAGTACTTC. Translation gives CSTKQGGKETQYF.

The chain has TRBV28 and TRBJ2-7; no clear D. CDR3 size: 12 residues. The V and J ends lost 3 bases and 3 bases respectively, with 6 bases between them. Germline V gene sequence: CDR1 MDHEN, CDR2 SYDVKM. The CDR3 nucleotides read TGTGCCAGCAGTTTGAGGCACTACGAGCAGTACTTC. Its translation: CASSLRHYEQYF.

J is TRBJ1-1 and V is TRBV30; 7 bases agree with TRBD1. Trimming removed 5 bases from V and 0 bases from J; junction bases left unmatched: 9. The length of the CDR3 is 15 residues. Germline assignment: CDR1 GTSNPN and CDR2 SVGIG (reference sequence). The CDR3 reads CAWGSGQKMNTEAFF. In nucleotides, the CDR3 is TGTGCCTGGGGTTCGGGACAGAAGATGAACACTGAAGCTTTCTTT.

This clone was found a few times. For the CDR3, the DNA is TGTGCCAGAAGCTTGGTAGGGGGAGACCAGCCCCAGCATTTT. Amino acid sequence: CARSLVGGDQPQHF. The rearrangement uses TRBV5-3 and TRBJ1-5; a possible D gene is TRBD1 (6 bases). TRBV5-3 is classed as an ORF, of uncertain function. Trimming took off 0 bases at V and 7 bases at J, with 11 bases between the two ends. The CDR3 is 14 residues long.

The V gene is TRBV2, the J gene TRBJ2-5, with a weak D call TRBD2 (5 bases). V lost 0 bases to trimming and J lost 7 bases, with 15 bases between them. CDR3 length: 15 amino acids. From germline, CDR1 is SNHLY and CDR2 FYNNEI. This chain's CDR3 is CASSEAGVLVVTQYF. As DNA, the CDR3 is TGTGCCAGCAGTGAAGCCGGGGTATTAGTTGTGACCCAGTACTTC.

The genes are TRBV5-4 and TRBJ2-5; weak D call: TRBD2 (5 bases). Trimming pared 4 bases from V and 3 bases from J, leaving 13 bases between. The CDR3 runs 14 residues. Germline V gene data show CDR1 as SGHNT and CDR2 as YYREEE (reference sequence). This CDR3 reads CASSIRSGEETQYF. Written as DNA, the CDR3 is TGTGCCAGCAGCATACGGAGCGGTGAAGAGACCCAGTACTTC.

The chain couples TRBV27 to TRBJ2-7, with 9 bases identical to TRBD2. Germline V CDR1 and CDR2: MNHEY, SMNVEV (reference sequence). CDR3 length equals 15 residues. After removal of 5 bases from V and 2 bases from J, the junction contained 7 bases not matched to a gene. The CDR3 sequence: CASSPGLAHTYEQYF. Here the CDR3 DNA reads TGTGCCAGCAGTCCGGGACTAGCTCACACCTACGAGCAGTACTTC.

This clone is a singleton in its sample. This chain links TRBV7-7 with TRBJ2-7; TRBD1 matches 9 bases. With V trimmed by 5 bases and J by 5 bases, 4 bases remained unmatched. Germline-derived CDR1 and CDR2 are SSHAT and FNYEAQ (reference sequence). The CDR3 spans 13 residues. The CDR3, as DNA: TGTGCCAGCAGCGTGGACAGGGGCCACGAGCAGTACTTC. This sequence encodes CASSVDRGHEQYF.

V and J are TRBV7-9 and TRBJ2-1; D possibly corresponds to TRBD1 (6 bases). V was shortened by 1 base and J by 1 base, with 17 bases between the two germline ends. The CDR3 consists of 18 residues. Germline CDR1 SEHNR, CDR2 FQNEAQ (reference sequence). The CDR3 region is CASSLGSVQGRSYNEQFF. As DNA, the CDR3 is TGTGCCAGCAGCTTAGGGTCCGTACAGGGTAGGTCCTACAATGAGCAGTTCTTC.

This clone was seen just once. The rearrangement joins TRBV7-8 to TRBJ2-1, with D hard to call. V lost 1 base and J lost 5, with 15 bases in between. The CDR3 length is 16 residues. Germline V gene data show CDR1 as SGHVS and CDR2 as FQNEAQ. This CDR3 reads CASSLVDSPGDNEQFF. CDR3 bases: TGTGCCAGCAGCTTAGTTGACTCTCCCGGAGACAATGAGCAGTTCTTC.

The chain carries TRBV5-1 and TRBJ2-3; maybe TRBD1 (5 bases). Deletions cut 0 bases from V and 2 bases from J, with 16 bases between. This CDR3 spans 17 amino acids. From germline, CDR1 is SGHRS and CDR2 YFSETQ. CDR3 sequence (DNA): TGCGCCAGCAGCTTGGTTCGGACACAACTACACACAGATACGCAGTATTTT. Translating it yields CASSLVRTQLHTDTQYF.

The CDR3 is CASSRGVTEAFF. Written as DNA, the CDR3 is TGTGCCAGCAGCCGGGGAGTCACTGAAGCTTTCTTT. The chain employs TRBV7-9 and TRBJ1-1; D is unresolved. Germline V CDR1 and CDR2: SEHNR, FQNEAQ (reference sequence). This CDR3 region has 12 residues. V dropped 5 bases and J dropped 4 bases, with 8 bases sitting between them. Looking up the rest from reference TRBV7-9 and TRBJ1-1 gives the full variable domain: DTGVSQNPRHKITKRGQNVTFRCDPISEHNRLYWYRQTLGQGPEFLTYFQNEAQLEKSRLLSDRFSAERPKGSFSTLEIQRTEQGDSAMYLCASSRGVTEAFFGQGTRLTVV.